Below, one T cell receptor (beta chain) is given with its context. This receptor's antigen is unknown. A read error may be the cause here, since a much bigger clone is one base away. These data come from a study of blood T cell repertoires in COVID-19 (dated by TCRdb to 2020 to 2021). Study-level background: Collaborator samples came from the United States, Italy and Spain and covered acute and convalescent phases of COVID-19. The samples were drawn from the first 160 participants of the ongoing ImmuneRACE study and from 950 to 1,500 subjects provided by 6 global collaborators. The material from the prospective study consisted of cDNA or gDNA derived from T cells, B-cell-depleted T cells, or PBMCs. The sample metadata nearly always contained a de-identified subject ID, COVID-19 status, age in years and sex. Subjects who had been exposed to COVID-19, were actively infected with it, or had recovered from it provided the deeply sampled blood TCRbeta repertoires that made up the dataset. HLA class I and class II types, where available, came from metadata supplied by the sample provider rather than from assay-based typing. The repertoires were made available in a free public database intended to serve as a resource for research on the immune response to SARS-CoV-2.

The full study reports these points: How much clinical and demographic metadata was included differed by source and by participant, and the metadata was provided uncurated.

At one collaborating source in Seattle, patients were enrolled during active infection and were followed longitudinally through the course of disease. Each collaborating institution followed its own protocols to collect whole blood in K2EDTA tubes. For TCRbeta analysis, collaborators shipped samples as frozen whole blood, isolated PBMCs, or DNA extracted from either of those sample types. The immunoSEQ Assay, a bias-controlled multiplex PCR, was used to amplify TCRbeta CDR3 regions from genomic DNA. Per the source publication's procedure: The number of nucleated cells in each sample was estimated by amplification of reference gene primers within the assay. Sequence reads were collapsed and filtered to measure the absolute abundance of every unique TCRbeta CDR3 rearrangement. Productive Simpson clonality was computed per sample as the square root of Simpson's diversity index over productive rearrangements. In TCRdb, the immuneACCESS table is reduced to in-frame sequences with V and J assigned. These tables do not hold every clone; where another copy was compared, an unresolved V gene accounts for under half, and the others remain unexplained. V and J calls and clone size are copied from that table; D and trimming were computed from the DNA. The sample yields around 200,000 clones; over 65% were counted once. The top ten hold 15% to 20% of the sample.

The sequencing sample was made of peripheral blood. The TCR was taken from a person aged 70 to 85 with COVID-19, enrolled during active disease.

The CDR3 has the sequence CASSGTSGNTGELFF. The nucleotide sequence is TGTGCCAGCAGCGGAACTAGCGGGAACACCGGGGAGCTGTTTTTT. This sequence uses TRBV9 and TRBJ2-2; 8 central nucleotides agree with TRBD2. Relative to germline, V is missing 3 bases and J is missing 1 base, with 2 bases of the junction outside any gene match. Including the terminal cysteine and phenylalanine, the CDR3 comprises 15 residues. Only the CDR3 DNA stays, 45 bases, in frame from base 1. The germline V gene provides CDR1 SGDLS and CDR2 YYNGEE.